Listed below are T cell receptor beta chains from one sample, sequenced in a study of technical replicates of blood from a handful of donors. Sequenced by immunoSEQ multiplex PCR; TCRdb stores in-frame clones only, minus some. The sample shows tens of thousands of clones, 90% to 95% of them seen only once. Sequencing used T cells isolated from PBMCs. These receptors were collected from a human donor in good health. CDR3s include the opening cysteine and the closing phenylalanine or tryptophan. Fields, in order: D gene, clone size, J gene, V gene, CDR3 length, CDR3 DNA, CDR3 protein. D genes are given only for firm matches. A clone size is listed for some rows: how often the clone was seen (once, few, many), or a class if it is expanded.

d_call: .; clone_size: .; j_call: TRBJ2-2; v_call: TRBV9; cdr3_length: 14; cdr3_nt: TGTGCCAGCAGCCAGGGGCTCGCGACCGGGGAGCTGTTTTTT; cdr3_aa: CASSQGLATGELFF
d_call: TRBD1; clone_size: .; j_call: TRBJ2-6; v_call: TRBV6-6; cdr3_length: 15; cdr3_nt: TGTGCCAGCAGTCCTGACAGGGCAGGGGCCAACGTCCTGACTTTC; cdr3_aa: CASSPDRAGANVLTF
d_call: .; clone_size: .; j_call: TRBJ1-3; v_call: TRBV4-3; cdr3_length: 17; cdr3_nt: TGCGCCAGCAGCCAAGATCAAGGGGGTTTCTCTGGAAACACCATATATTTT; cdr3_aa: CASSQDQGGFSGNTIYF
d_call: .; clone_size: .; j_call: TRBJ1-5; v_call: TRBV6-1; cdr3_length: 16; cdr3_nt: TGTGCCAGCAGTGTTCAGCCCAGACTTACTTATCAGCCCCAGCATTTT; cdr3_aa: CASSVQPRLTYQPQHF
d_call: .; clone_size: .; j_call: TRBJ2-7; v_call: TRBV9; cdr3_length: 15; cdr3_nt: TGTGCCAGCAGCGCAGCCCTAGCTGCTACTTACGAGCAGTACTTC; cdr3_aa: CASSAALAATYEQYF
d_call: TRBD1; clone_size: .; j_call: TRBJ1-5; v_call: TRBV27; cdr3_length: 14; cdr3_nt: TGTGCCAGCAGGGACAGGGGTGTCAATCAGCCCCAGCATTTT; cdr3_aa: CASRDRGVNQPQHF
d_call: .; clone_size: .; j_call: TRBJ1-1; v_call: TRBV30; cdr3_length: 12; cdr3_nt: TGTGCCGGGGGCAATAAGAACACTGAAGCTTTCTTT; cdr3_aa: CAGGNKNTEAFF
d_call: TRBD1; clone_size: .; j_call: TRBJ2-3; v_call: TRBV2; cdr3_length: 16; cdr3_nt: TGTGCCAGCAGGATTAAAAGGACAGGGGAATCAGATACGCAGTATTTT; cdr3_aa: CASRIKRTGESDTQYF
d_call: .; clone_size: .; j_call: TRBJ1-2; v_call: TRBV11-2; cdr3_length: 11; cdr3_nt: TGTGCCAGCAGCTTTTCGGGTGGCTACACCTTC; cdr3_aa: CASSFSGGYTF
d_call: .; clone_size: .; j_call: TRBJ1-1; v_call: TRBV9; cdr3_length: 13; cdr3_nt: TGTGCCAGCAGCCCGGGACACTACACTGAAGCTTTCTTT; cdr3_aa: CASSPGHYTEAFF
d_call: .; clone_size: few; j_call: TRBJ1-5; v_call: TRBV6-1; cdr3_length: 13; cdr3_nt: TGTGCCAGCAGTCATAGTCCCAATCAGCCCCAGCATTTT; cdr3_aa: CASSHSPNQPQHF
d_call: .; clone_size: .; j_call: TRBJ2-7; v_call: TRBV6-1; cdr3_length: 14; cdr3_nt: TGTGCCAGCATCTGGTACGGGTCCACCTACGAGCAGTACTTC; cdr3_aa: CASIWYGSTYEQYF
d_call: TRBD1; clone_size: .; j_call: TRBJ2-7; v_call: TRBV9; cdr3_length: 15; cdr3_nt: TGTGCCAGCAGCGTAGGCGGACAGGGGATCCACGAGCAGTACTTC; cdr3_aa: CASSVGGQGIHEQYF
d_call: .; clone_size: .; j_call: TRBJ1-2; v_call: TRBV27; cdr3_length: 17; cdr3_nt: TGTGCCAGCAGTTCCCCATCACAGACAGGCAGCTTCCCAGGCTACACCTTC; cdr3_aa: CASSSPSQTGSFPGYTF
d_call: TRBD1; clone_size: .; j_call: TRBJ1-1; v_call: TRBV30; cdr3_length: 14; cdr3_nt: TGTGCCTGGGAAACCGGACAGGGGAACACTGAAGCTTTCTTT; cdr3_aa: CAWETGQGNTEAFF
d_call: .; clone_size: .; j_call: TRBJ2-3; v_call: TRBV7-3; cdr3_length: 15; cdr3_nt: TGTGCCAGCAGCCCTTTAGCGTCCCGCACAGATACGCAGTATTTT; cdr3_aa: CASSPLASRTDTQYF
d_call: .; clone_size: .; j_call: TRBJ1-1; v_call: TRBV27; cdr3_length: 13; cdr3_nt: TGTGCCAGCAGTTCCCTGAGGACGGGGGGAGCTTTCTTT; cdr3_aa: CASSSLRTGGAFF
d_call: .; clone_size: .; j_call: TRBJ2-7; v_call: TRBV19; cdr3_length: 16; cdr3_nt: TGTGCCAGTAGTATAGATGTTACCGTAGCAAGCTACGAGCAGTACTTC; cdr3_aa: CASSIDVTVASYEQYF